The 4 T cell receptor beta chains in this list originate from one sample, sequenced in a study of CD8+CD57+ T cells in acquired aplastic anemia. According to the study, genomic DNA was the template for TCR beta VDJ and CDR3 profiling. TCRdb passed the reads through MiXCR, listing each CDR3 protein once. This sample has approximately 120,000 distinct CDR3 sequences, with almost 40% found just once. Only patients with CD8+CD57+ cell expansion on flow cytometry were chosen for sequencing. Sample: sorted CD4+, CD8+, or CD8+CD57+ T cells (not recorded which) from PBMCs. These receptors were obtained from a human donor with aplastic anemia.

In this sample, this clonotype turned up many times. This chain links TRBV19 with TRBJ1-2, with D possibly TRBD1 on 5 matching bases. Germline V gives CDR1 LNHDA, CDR2 SQIVND (reference sequence). The V end lost 5 bases, the J end lost 4 bases, and 11 bases lay between the germline ends. The CDR3 length is 13 residues. The chain's CDR3 is CASSPGTGYGYTF. The DNA for the CDR3 is TGTGCCAGTAGTCCCGGGACGGGCTATGGCTACACCTTC.

Points on this clonotype: This may be a read error: a much more frequent sequence differs by one nucleotide. The CDR3 sequence: CACSLGVAGGGDTQYF. As DNA, the CDR3 is TGTGCCTGCAGCTTGGGAGTCGCGGGGGGGGGTGATACGCAGTATTTT. The rearrangement joins TRBV11-1 to TRBJ2-3, with 9 bases lining up with TRBD2. From germline, CDR1 is SGHAT and CDR2 FQDESV (reference sequence). CDR3 length equals 16 residues.

This clonotype was seen many times. The chain joins TRBV5-1 to TRBJ1-1, with D possibly TRBD1 on 5 matching bases. The V gene's germline CDR1 is SGHRS and CDR2 YFSETQ. V was clipped by 2 bases and J by 1 base, with 9 bases between them. This CDR3 has 14 amino acids. DNA of the CDR3: TGCGCCAGCAGCTTCCAAACAGGGAACACTGAAGCTTTCTTT. This codes for CASSFQTGNTEAFF.

This clonotype was detected many times. The chain links TRBV7-3 to TRBJ2-5, with TRBD2 matching 10 bases. The junction had 7 bases not matched to a gene; V was cut back by 8 bases and J by 1 base. The CDR3 length is 15 residues. Germline CDR1 is SGHTA and CDR2 is FQGTGA. CDR3 protein: CASAPIAGGQETQYF. As DNA, the CDR3 is TGTGCCAGCGCGCCAATAGCGGGGGGCCAAGAGACCCAGTACTTC.